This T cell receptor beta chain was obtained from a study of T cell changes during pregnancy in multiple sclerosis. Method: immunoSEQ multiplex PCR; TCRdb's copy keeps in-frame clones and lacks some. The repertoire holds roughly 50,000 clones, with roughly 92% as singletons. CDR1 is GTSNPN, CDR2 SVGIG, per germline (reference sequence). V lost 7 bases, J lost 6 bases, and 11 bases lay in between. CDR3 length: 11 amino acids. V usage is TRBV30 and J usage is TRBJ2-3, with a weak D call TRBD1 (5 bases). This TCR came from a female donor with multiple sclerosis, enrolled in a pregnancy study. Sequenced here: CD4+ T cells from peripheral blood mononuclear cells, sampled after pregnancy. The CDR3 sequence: CALLGRDTQYF. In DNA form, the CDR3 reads TGTGCCTTACTGGGGCGGGATACGCAGTATTTT.